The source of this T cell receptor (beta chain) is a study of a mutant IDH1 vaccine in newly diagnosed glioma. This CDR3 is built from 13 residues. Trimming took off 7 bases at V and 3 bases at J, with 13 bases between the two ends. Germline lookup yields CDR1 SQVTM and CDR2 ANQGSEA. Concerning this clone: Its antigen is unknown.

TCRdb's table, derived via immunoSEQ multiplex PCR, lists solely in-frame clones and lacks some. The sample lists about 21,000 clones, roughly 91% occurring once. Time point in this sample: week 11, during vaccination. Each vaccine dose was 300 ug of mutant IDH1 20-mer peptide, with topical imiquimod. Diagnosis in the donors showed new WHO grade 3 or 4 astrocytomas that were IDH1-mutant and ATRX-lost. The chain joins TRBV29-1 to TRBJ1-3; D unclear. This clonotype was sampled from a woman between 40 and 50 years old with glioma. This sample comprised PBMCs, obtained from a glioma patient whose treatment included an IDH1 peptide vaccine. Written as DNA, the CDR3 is TGCAGCGCGGTCATTGCCAATGGAAACACCATATATTTT. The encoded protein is CSAVIANGNTIYF.